Shown below are 12 T cell receptor beta chains from a single sample sequenced in a study of blood T cell repertoires in COVID-19 (dated by TCRdb to 2020 to 2021). Receptor amplification or capture employed the immunoSEQ multiplex PCR assay. This is the immuneACCESS table as TCRdb keeps it, with only in-frame sequences that have V and J called. A part of the clones is gone; compared with another copy, unresolved V genes explain less than half, and the rest is unexplained. The sample table records some 290,000 clones; 90% of these occur just once. In total, the top ten clones hold 3% to 5% of the sample. Sequenced sample: PBMCs or T cells enriched from blood (not recorded which). These receptors originate from a woman under 40 who had been exposed to COVID-19.

The chain is built from TRBV4-2 and TRBJ1-4, with D tentatively TRBD1 (5 bases). The CDR3 is made up of 16 amino acids. Trimming left V 1 base short and J 5 bases short, with 14 bases between. Germline CDR1 is LGHNA and CDR2 is YNFKEQ. In DNA, the CDR3 is TGTGCCAGCAGCCAAGTCTGGCAGGGTGGGAATGAAAAACTGTTTTTT. Its translation: CASSQVWQGGNEKLFF.

This chain links TRBV6-5 with TRBJ1-2, with 10 bases fitting TRBD1. CDR1 MNHEY and CDR2 SVGAGI come from the germline V gene. V lost 6 bases and J lost 4; bases outside the gene matches: 5. The CDR3 runs to 14 residues. The CDR3: CASRGQGRSYGYTF. In DNA form, the CDR3 reads TGTGCCAGCAGGGGACAGGGGAGGAGCTATGGCTACACCTTC.

This sequence joins TRBV6-5 and TRBJ1-1; 9 bases agree with TRBD1. Trimming took 5 bases from V and 5 from J; bases not matched to a gene: 6. Looked up from germline, CDR1 is MNHEY and CDR2 is SVGAGI. This CDR3 comprises 14 residues. As DNA, the CDR3 is TGTGCCAGCAGTCTAGGGACAGGGTATACTGAAGCTTTCTTT. Protein: CASSLGTGYTEAFF.

V gene TRBV10-3 combines with J gene TRBJ2-6, with 9 bases lining up with TRBD1. CDR1 and CDR2 (germline): ENHRY, SYGVKD. J lost 0 bases, V lost 0 bases, and 15 bases had no gene match. This CDR3 has 22 amino acids. This CDR3 is CAISESGGQLGTGSSGANVLTF. The CDR3 region has the DNA TGTGCCATCAGTGAGTCCGGGGGGCAGCTTGGGACAGGGAGCTCTGGGGCCAACGTCCTGACTTTC.

The J gene is TRBJ2-3, the V gene TRBV7-2; 10 bases agree with TRBD2. The CDR3 has 16 amino acids. With 2 bases clipped from V and 2 bases from J, the junction kept 4 bases outside the gene matches. CDR1 and CDR2 (germline): SGHTA, FQGNSA. CDR3 bases: TGTGCCAGCAGCTTACAAGGGACTAGCGCCACAGATACGCAGTATTTT. This translates into CASSLQGTSATDTQYF.

In this sample, this clone turned up once. The rearrangement links TRBV12-3 or TRBV12-4 to TRBJ2-7; the D is unclear. V was pared by 4 bases and J by 3 bases, with 7 bases between. The CDR3 runs 12 residues. The CDR3, as DNA: TGTGCCAGCAGTTATAGTGGCTACGAGCAGTACTTC. Translated: CASSYSGYEQYF.

The chain has TRBV5-1 and TRBJ2-3; TRBD1 might be the D (5 bases). CDR1 SGHRS and CDR2 YFSETQ come from the germline V gene. This CDR3 spans 15 amino acids. Trimming cost V 3 bases and J 0 bases, with 11 bases left between them. The CDR3, as DNA: TGCGCCAGCAGCTGGGGCCCTACTAGCACAGATACGCAGTATTTT. This encodes CASSWGPTSTDTQYF.

The rearrangement links TRBV5-5 to TRBJ1-5; 7 positions match TRBD1. Trimming at V came to 4 bases and at J to 5 bases, leaving 6 bases not matched to a gene. The CDR3 runs 14 residues. The germline V gene has CDR1 SGHKS and CDR2 YYEKEE (reference sequence). In nucleotides, the CDR3 is TGTGCCAGCAGCGTGACAGGGCACGATCAGCCCCAGCATTTT. It codes for CASSVTGHDQPQHF.

This rearrangement joins TRBV10-3 to TRBJ1-3; tentative D call: TRBD1 (5 bases). The CDR3 is 14 residues long. Germline V CDR1 and CDR2: ENHRY, SYGVKD. V lost 6 bases and J 2 bases, leaving 11 bases between the germline ends. CDR3 nucleotides: TGTGCCATCAGACCCGGGACTGCTGGAAACACCATATATTTT. Translated: CAIRPGTAGNTIYF.

This clone was observed once. The chain joins TRBV19 to TRBJ2-1; 9 bases are a match to TRBD1. The length of the CDR3 is 16 residues. The V segment lost 4 bases and the J segment 5 bases; nucleotides outside the gene matches: 9. Looked up from germline, CDR1 is LNHDA and CDR2 is SQIVND (reference sequence). The CDR3 nucleotides read TGTGCCAGTAGTAAGGGACAGGGCAATGCGAACAATGAGCAGTTCTTC. Translating gives CASSKGQGNANNEQFF. The full variable domain, with the rest looked up from reference TRBV19 and TRBJ2-1, is DGGITQSPKYLFRKEGQNVTLSCEQNLNHDAMYWYRQDPGQGLRLIYYSQIVNDFQKGDIAEGYSVSREKKESFPLTVTSAQKNPTAFYLCASSKGQGNANNEQFFGPGTRLTVL.

The chain is built from TRBV6-4 and TRBJ1-2, with D perhaps matching TRBD1 (6 bases). Deletions cut 1 base from V and 0 bases from J, with 24 bases between. This CDR3 comprises 20 residues. The germline CDR1 and CDR2 sequences are MRHNA and SNTAGT. The CDR3 region is CASSDWSPAGQHTTNYGYTF. CDR3 DNA: TGTGCCAGCAGTGACTGGTCCCCGGCCGGACAGCATACTACTAACTATGGCTACACCTTC.

The genes are TRBV5-4 and TRBJ1-6; D gene ambiguous. This CDR3 is built from 15 residues. In germline, CDR1 is SGHNT, CDR2 YYREEE (reference sequence). Trimming removed 3 bases at V and 6 bases at J, with 13 bases between. CDR3 coding DNA: TGTGCCAGCAGCTCGCTAGTCGGCGGTAATTCACCCCTCCACTTT. Its translation: CASSSLVGGNSPLHF.